This T cell receptor (beta chain) was identified in a study of blood T cell repertoires in COVID-19. The wider study: Spain, Italy and the United States supplied samples that represented acute and convalescent COVID-19. PBMCs, B-cell-depleted T cells, or T cells were the source of the cDNA or gDNA that made up the material.

The V gene end was trimmed by 1 base and the J gene end by 0 bases; junction bases not matched to a gene: 8. Germline-derived CDR1 and CDR2 are SEHNR and FQNEAQ (reference sequence). The CDR3 extends over 18 amino acids. In the authors' workflow: Using reference gene primer amplification, nucleated cell counts were estimated. TCRdb's table, derived via immunoSEQ multiplex PCR, lists solely in-frame clones and lacks some. The DNA was the basis for D and trimming; V, J and clone size are from that table. Counted here are 150,000 to 200,000 clones, around 85% occurring once; the ten biggest clones make up 0.6% to 1%.

This chain connects TRBV7-9 to TRBJ1-1, with TRBD1 identical over 10 bases. The clonotype comes from a woman in her 70s with acute or convalescent COVID-19. Sequencing was performed on peripheral blood. CDR3 nucleotides: TGTGCCAGCAGCTTAGGAGGAGGGACAGGGGCCTTGAACACTGAAGCTTTCTTT. Translating gives CASSLGGGTGALNTEAFF.